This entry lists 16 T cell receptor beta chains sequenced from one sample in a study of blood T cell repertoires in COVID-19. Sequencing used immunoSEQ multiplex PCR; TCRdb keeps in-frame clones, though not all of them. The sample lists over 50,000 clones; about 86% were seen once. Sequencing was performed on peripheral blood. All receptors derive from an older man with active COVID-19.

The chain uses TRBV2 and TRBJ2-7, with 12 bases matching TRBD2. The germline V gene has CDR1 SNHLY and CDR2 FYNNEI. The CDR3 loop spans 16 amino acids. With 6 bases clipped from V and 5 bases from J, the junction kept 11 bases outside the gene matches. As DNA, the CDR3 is TGTGCCAGCAGCCCCGGACTAGCGGGGACTCGCCACGAGCAGTACTTC. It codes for CASSPGLAGTRHEQYF.

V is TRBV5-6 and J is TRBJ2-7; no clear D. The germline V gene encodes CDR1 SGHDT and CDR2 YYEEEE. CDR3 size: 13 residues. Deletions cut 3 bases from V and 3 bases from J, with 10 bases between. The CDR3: CASSSVLDYEQYF. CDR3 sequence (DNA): TGTGCCAGCAGCTCTGTATTAGACTACGAGCAGTACTTC.

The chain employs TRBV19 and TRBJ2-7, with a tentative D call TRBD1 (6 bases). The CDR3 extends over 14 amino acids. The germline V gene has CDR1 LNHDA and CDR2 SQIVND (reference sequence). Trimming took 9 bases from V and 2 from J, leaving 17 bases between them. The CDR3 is CASTKGGPTYEQYF. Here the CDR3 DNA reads TGTGCCAGCACAAAAGGGGGACCTACCTACGAGCAGTACTTC.

The CDR3 loop is CASSLAQQGAEYF. In DNA, the CDR3 is TGTGCCAGCAGCCTTGCGCAACAGGGGGCTGAGTACTTC. The rearrangement joins TRBV12-3 or TRBV12-4 to TRBJ2-7; 9 bases match TRBD1. The CDR3 is 13 amino acids. V dropped 6 bases and J dropped 11; count of bases not matched to a gene: 11.

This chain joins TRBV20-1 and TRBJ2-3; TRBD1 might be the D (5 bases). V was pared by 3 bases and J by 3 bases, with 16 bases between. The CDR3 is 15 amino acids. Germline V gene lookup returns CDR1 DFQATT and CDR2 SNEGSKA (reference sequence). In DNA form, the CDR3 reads TGCAGTGCTAGTAATCCAGGGATAGGGACAGATACGCAGTATTTT. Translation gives CSASNPGIGTDTQYF.

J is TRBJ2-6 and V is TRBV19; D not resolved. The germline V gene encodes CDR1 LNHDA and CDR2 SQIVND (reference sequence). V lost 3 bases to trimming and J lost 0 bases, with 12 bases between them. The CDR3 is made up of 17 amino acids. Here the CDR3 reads CASSINAESSGANVLTF. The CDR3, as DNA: TGTGCCAGTAGTATCAACGCCGAGAGCTCTGGGGCCAACGTCCTGACTTTC. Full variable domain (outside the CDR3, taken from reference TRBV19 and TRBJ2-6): DGGITQSPKYLFRKEGQNVTLSCEQNLNHDAMYWYRQDPGQGLRLIYYSQIVNDFQKGDIAEGYSVSREKKESFPLTVTSAQKNPTAFYLCASSINAESSGANVLTFGAGSRLTVL.

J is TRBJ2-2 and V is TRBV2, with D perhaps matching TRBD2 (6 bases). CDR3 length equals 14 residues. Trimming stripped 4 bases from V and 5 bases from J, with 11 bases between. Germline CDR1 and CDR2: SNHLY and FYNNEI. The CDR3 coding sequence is TGTGCCAGCAGTGGGCTCGGGGGTACCGGGGAGCTGTTTTTT. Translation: CASSGLGGTGELFF.

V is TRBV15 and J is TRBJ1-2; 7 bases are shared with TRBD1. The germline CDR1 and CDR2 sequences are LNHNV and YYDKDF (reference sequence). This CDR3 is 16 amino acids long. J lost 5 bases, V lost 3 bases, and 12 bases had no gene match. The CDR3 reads CATSRGKGANTYGYTF. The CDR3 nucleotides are TGTGCCACCAGCAGGGGGAAGGGGGCCAATACTTATGGCTACACCTTC.

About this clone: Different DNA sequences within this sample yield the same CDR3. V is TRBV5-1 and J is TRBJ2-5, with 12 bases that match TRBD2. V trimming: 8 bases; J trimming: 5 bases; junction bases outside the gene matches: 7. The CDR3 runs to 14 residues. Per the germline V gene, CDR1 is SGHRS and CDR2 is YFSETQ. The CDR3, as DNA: TGCGCCAGTACGCTAGCGGGGGGGCCGGAGACCCAGTACTTC. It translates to CASTLAGGPETQYF.

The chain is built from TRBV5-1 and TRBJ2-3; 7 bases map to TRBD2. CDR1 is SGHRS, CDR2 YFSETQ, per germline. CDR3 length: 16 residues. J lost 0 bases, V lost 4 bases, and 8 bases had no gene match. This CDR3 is CASSPPLAASTDTQYF. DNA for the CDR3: TGCGCCAGCAGCCCCCCCCTAGCGGCTAGCACAGATACGCAGTATTTT.

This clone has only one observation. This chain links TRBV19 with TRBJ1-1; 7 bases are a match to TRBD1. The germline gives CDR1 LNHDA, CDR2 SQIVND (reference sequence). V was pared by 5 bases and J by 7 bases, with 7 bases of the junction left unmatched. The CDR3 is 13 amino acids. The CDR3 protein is CASSSSRGLEAFF. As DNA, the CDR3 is TGTGCCAGTAGTTCGTCTAGGGGGCTTGAAGCTTTCTTT.

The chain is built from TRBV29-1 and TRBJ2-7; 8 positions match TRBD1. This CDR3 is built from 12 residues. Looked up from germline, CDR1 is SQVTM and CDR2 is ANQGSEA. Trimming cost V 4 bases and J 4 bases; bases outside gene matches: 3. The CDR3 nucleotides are TGCAGCGTTGGCCAGGGGGCGTACGAGCAGTACTTC. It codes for CSVGQGAYEQYF.

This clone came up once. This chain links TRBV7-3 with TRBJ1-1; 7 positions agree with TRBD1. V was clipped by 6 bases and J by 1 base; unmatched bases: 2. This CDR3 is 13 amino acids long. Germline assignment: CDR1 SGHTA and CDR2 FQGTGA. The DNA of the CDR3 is TGTGCCAGCAGGAGGGGGCCGAACACTGAAGCTTTCTTT. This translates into CASRRGPNTEAFF.

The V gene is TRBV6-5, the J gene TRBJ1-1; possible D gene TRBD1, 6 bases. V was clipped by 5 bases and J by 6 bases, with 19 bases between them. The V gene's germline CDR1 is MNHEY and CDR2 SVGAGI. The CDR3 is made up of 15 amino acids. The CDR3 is CASSPTGQTKPEAFF. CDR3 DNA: TGTGCCAGCAGTCCAACAGGGCAGACAAAACCTGAAGCTTTCTTT.

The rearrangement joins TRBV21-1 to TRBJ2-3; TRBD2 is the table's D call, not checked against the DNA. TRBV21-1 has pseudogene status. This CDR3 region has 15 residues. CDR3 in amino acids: CAGSLSSGGTDTQYF. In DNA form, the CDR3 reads TGTGCCGGGTCCCTTTCTAGCGGGGGGACAGATACGCAGTATTTT.

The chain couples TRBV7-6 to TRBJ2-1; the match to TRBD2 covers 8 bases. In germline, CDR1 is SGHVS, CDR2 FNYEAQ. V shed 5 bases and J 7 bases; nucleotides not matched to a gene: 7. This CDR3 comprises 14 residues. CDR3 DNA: TGTGCCAGCAGCGGCCGATTAGCGGGGAATGAGCAGTTCTTC. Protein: CASSGRLAGNEQFF.